This entry describes one T cell receptor beta chain. Alongside a J-beta primer mix, a sample-barcoded 5' primer served in a second PCR lasting roughly 7 to 11 cycles. Unique molecular identifiers of 12 random nucleotides labeled each cDNA. One entry per CDR3 protein results from TCRdb running MiXCR on the 5' RACE reads. The sample has some 1.5 million distinct CDR3 sequences, 25% to 30% seen once. The data originate from a study of blood T cells in healthy people across ages. The CDR3 extends over 14 amino acids. Trimming pared 6 bases from V and 1 base from J, leaving 10 bases between. Researchers isolated at least 7 million PBMCs per sample.

This chain uses TRBV12-3 or TRBV12-4 with TRBJ2-1; D call uncertain. The sequence was obtained from a woman aged 25-40 years in good health. Sequenced sample: blood. CDR3 sequence: CASRLQESYNEQFF. CDR3 coding DNA: TGTGCCAGCAGATTACAAGAGTCCTACAATGAGCAGTTCTTC.